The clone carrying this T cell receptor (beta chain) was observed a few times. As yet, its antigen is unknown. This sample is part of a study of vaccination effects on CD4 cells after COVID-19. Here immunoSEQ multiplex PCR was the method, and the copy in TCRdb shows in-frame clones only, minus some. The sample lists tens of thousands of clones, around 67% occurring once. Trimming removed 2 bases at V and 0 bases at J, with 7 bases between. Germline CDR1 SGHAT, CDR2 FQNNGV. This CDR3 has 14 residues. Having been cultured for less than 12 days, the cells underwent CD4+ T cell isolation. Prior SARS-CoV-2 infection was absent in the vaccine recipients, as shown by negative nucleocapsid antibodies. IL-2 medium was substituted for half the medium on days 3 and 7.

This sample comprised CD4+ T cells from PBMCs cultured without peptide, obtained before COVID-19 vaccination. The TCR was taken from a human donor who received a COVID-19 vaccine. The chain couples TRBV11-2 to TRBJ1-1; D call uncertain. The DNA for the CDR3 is TGTGCCAGCAGCTTAACCGGGTTGAACACTGAAGCTTTCTTT. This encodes CASSLTGLNTEAFF.